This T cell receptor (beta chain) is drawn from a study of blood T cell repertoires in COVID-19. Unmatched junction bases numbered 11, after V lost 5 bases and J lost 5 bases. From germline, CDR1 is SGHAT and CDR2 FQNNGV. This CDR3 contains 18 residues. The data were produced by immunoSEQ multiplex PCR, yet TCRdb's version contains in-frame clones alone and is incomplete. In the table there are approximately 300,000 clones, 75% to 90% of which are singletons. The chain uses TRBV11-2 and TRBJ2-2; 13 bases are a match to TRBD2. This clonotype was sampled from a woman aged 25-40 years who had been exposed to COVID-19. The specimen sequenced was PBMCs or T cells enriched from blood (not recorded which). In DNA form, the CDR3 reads TGTGCCAGCAGCCTTCCGGGACTAGCGGGGTCCTTTACCGGGGAGCTGTTTTTT. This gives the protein CASSLPGLAGSFTGELFF.